This section outlines one TCR beta chain sequence together with its context. Its antigen remains unknown. Time point here: time of PML onset. Between roughly 16 and 60 months of natalizumab therapy passed before PML developed in these natalizumab-treated patients. This record belongs to a study of multiple sclerosis patients with progressive multifocal leukoencephalopathy. Study-wide results and caveats: In most PML patients, TRB repertoires appeared less diverse by entropy. PML-onset expanded TRB clones were detectable before and during natalizumab therapy.

This CDR3 contains 13 residues. CDR1 and CDR2 from the germline V gene are GTSNPN and SVGIG (reference sequence). After removal of 6 bases from V and 7 bases from J, the junction contained 6 bases not matched to a gene. Libraries were prepared by immunoSEQ multiplex PCR; TCRdb keeps only in-frame clonotypes and omits some of them. The sample consists of tens of thousands of clones, roughly 85% of them appearing once. The origin of this receptor is a woman in her twenties or thirties with progressive multifocal leukoencephalopathy. The sequencing used PBMCs, collected from a patient treated with natalizumab. The V and J genes are TRBV30 and TRBJ2-4; 10 bases line up with TRBD1. CDR3 region: CACRGQGTNIQYF. The CDR3 nucleotides are TGTGCCTGCCGGGGACAGGGGACGAACATTCAGTACTTC.